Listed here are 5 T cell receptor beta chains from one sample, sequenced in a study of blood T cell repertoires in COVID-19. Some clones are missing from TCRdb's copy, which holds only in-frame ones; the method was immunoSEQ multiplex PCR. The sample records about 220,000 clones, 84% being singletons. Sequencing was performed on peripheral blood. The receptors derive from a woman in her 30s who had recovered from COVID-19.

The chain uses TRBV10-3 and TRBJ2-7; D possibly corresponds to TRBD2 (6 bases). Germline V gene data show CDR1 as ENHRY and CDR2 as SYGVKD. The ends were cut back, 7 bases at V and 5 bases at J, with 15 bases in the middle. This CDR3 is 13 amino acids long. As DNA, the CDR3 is TGTGCCATCATGCCGGCGGGAAAGGACGAGCAGTACTTC. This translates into CAIMPAGKDEQYF.

The CDR3 coding sequence is TGTGCCAGCAGGTTAACGACAGGAAACGAGCAGTACTTC. Its translation is CASRLTTGNEQYF. This sequence joins TRBV27 and TRBJ2-7, with a tentative D call TRBD1 (6 bases). V was clipped by 6 bases and J by 5 bases, with 14 bases between them. The CDR3 is 13 amino acids. Germline values: CDR1 MNHEY, CDR2 SMNVEV (reference sequence).

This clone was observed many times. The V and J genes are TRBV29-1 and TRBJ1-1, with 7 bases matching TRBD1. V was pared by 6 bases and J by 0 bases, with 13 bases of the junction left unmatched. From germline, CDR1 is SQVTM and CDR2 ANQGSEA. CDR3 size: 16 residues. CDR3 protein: CSVRRGAVLMNTEAFF. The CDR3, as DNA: TGCAGCGTGCGCAGGGGGGCTGTACTAATGAACACTGAAGCTTTCTTT.

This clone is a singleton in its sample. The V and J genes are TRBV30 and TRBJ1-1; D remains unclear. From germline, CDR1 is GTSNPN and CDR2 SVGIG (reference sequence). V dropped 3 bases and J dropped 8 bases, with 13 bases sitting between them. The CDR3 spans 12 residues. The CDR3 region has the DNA TGTGCCTGGAGGACCTCGGAGGTGGAAGCTTTCTTT. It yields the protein CAWRTSEVEAFF.

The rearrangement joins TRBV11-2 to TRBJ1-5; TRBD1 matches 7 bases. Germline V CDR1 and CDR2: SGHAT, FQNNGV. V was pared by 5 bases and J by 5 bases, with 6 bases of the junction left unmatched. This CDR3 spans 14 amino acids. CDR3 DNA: TGTGCCAGCAGCATCGACAGGGCAGATCAGCCCCAGCATTTT. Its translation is CASSIDRADQPQHF.